One sample yielded the 21 T cell receptor beta chains listed below, sequenced in a study of blood T cell repertoires in COVID-19. The repertoire was sequenced with immunoSEQ multiplex PCR; TCRdb's copy has only in-frame clones and lacks some. The sample has some 200,000 clones, around 84% seen once. The specimen sequenced was peripheral blood. The source of these receptors is an elderly man with acute or convalescent COVID-19.

J is TRBJ2-1 and V is TRBV7-9; 11 bases fit TRBD2. CDR1 and CDR2 (germline): SEHNR, FQNEAQ (reference sequence). The CDR3 consists of 16 residues. The V and J ends lost 4 bases and 4 bases, in that order; junction bases with no gene match: 6. The chain's CDR3 is CASSSTTSGIYNEQFF. The DNA for the CDR3 is TGTGCCAGCAGCTCTACGACTAGCGGGATATACAATGAGCAGTTCTTC.

This chain uses TRBV28 with TRBJ1-2; TRBD1 is a possible D gene (5 bases). The length of the CDR3 is 14 residues. Deletions cut 7 bases from V and 4 bases from J, with 16 bases between. From germline, CDR1 is MDHEN and CDR2 SYDVKM. CDR3 nucleotides: TGTGCCAGCACCTATGGCGGGGGAGGCTATGGCTACACCTTC. This encodes CASTYGGGGYGYTF.

The J gene is TRBJ1-1, the V gene TRBV5-1, with 9 bases lining up with TRBD1. CDR3 size: 14 residues. Looked up from germline, CDR1 is SGHRS and CDR2 is YFSETQ. V shed 5 bases, J shed 1 base, and the junction held 3 bases outside the gene matches. In DNA form, the CDR3 reads TGCGCCAGCAGGCGGGACAGGGAGAACACTGAAGCTTTCTTT. Residues: CASRRDRENTEAFF.

The rearrangement joins TRBV2 to TRBJ2-7; tentatively, D is TRBD2 (5 bases). Germline values: CDR1 SNHLY, CDR2 FYNNEI. The CDR3 totals 14 residues. The germline V and J ends were trimmed by 6 bases and 1 base, with 13 bases remaining between them. Here the CDR3 reads CASRPPGTSYEQYF. The CDR3 bases are TGTGCCAGCAGGCCTCCGGGAACTTCCTACGAGCAGTACTTC.

V and J are TRBV15 and TRBJ1-5; tentatively, D is TRBD1 (6 bases). CDR3 length: 15 amino acids. The V end lost 0 bases, the J end lost 5 bases, and 11 bases lay between the germline ends. The germline V gene encodes CDR1 LNHNV and CDR2 YYDKDF (reference sequence). The CDR3 DNA reads TGTGCCACCAGCAGAGAACAGGGAGGGCATCAGCCCCAGCATTTT. It codes for CATSREQGGHQPQHF. The whole variable domain, remainder taken from reference TRBV15 and TRBJ1-5, is DAMVIQNPRYQVTQFGKPVTLSCSQTLNHNVMYWYQQKSSQAPKLLFHYYDKDFNNEADTPDNFQSRRPNTSFCFLDIRSPGLGDTAMYLCATSREQGGHQPQHFGDGTRLSIL.

The chain links TRBV6-2 or TRBV6-3 to TRBJ1-5; D might be TRBD1 (6 bases). In germline, CDR1 is MNHEY, CDR2 SVGEGT. The CDR3 covers 14 residues. Trimming stripped 4 bases from V and 3 bases from J, with 10 bases between. The CDR3 reads CASSSRQVNQPQHF. CDR3 DNA: TGTGCCAGCAGTTCGAGACAGGTCAATCAGCCCCAGCATTTT.

CDR3: CASSSNRGVMGNSPLHF. The CDR3 DNA sequence: TGTGCCAGCAGCTCCAACAGGGGGGTGATGGGTAATTCACCCCTCCACTTT. The rearrangement links TRBV14 to TRBJ1-6; 8 bases are a match to TRBD1. The CDR3 loop spans 17 amino acids. The J segment lost 6 bases and the V segment lost 5 bases, leaving 12 bases of the junction unmatched. Per the germline V gene, CDR1 is SGHDN and CDR2 is FVKESK. The full variable domain, in which reference TRBV14 and TRBJ1-6 provide the parts outside the CDR3, is EAGVTQFPSHSVIEKGQTVTLRCDPISGHDNLYWYRRVMGKEIKFLLHFVKESKQDESGMPNNRFLAERTGGTYSTLKVQPAELEDSGVYFCASSSNRGVMGNSPLHFGNGTRLTVT.

The chain combines TRBV15 with TRBJ1-4; TRBD1 matches 10 bases. The CDR3 has 16 amino acids. Germline CDR1 is LNHNV and CDR2 is YYDKDF (reference sequence). J gave up 6 bases and V 2 bases, and 6 bases lay outside the gene matches. The chain's CDR3 is CATSRPTGGVHEKLFF. CDR3 coding DNA: TGTGCCACCAGCAGACCGACAGGGGGCGTCCATGAAAAACTGTTTTTT.

The genes are TRBV7-2 and TRBJ2-1, with TRBD1 matching over 7 bases. The CDR3 extends over 16 amino acids. Germline CDR1 and CDR2: SGHTA and FQGNSA. J gave up 5 bases and V 2 bases, and 9 bases lay outside the gene matches. CDR3 in DNA: TGTGCCAGCAGCTTACCACAGGGGCGAACTAACAATGAGCAGTTCTTC. Translating it yields CASSLPQGRTNNEQFF.

The V call is TRBV7-9, the J call TRBJ2-1; 9 bases agree with TRBD2. There are 15 residues in the CDR3. V was clipped by 1 base and J by 9 bases; unmatched bases: 7. CDR1 SEHNR and CDR2 FQNEAQ come from the germline V gene (reference sequence). The CDR3: CASSLGAGGPTEQFF. CDR3 bases: TGTGCCAGCAGCTTAGGGGCGGGAGGGCCCACTGAGCAGTTCTTC.

The chain has TRBV7-9 and TRBJ2-5; 8 bases are a match to TRBD1. With 1 base clipped from V and 2 bases from J, the junction kept 3 bases outside the gene matches. Germline assignment: CDR1 SEHNR and CDR2 FQNEAQ (reference sequence). This CDR3 has 15 amino acids. CDR3 in amino acids: CASSLGRQGQETQYF. The CDR3 DNA reads TGTGCCAGCAGCTTAGGAAGACAGGGGCAAGAGACCCAGTACTTC.

The chain is built from TRBV12-3 or TRBV12-4 and TRBJ1-2; the D gene is possibly TRBD1 (5 bases). Trimming shortened V by 5 bases and J by 4 bases, and 11 bases separated the two germline ends. The length of the CDR3 is 13 residues. CDR3 in DNA: TGTGCCAGCAGTCTCCAGGGTACCTATGGCTACACCTTC. Residues: CASSLQGTYGYTF.

This sequence joins TRBV5-1 and TRBJ2-7; the match to TRBD2 covers 10 bases. The CDR3 is made up of 14 amino acids. Germline CDR1 and CDR2: SGHRS and YFSETQ. J was trimmed by 6 bases and V by 2 bases; bases with no gene match: 5. DNA for the CDR3: TGCGCCAGCAGCTTTTCAGCGGGAGGGCTCGAGCAGTACTTC. Protein sequence: CASSFSAGGLEQYF.

This clone has just a few counts. Here the CDR3 DNA reads TGTGCCAGCAGTTTGACGGGGGGTCAGCCCCAGCATTTT. It yields the protein CASSLTGGQPQHF. V usage is TRBV12-3 or TRBV12-4 and J usage is TRBJ1-5, with D possibly being TRBD1 (5 bases). The V end was cut by 3 bases, the J end by 6 bases, with 9 bases between. This CDR3 region has 13 residues.

This clone was recorded only once. The CDR3 bases are TGCGCCAGCAAGGTTACAGGGGGCGCGGCAGAGACCCAGTACTTC. It encodes CASKVTGGAAETQYF. V usage is TRBV5-1 and J usage is TRBJ2-5; 9 bases line up with TRBD1. The ends lost 6 bases at V and 4 bases at J; junction bases unmatched: 10. The CDR3 totals 15 residues. From germline, CDR1 is SGHRS and CDR2 YFSETQ. Full variable domain (remainder filled in from reference TRBV5-1 and TRBJ2-5): KAGVTQTPRYLIKTRGQQVTLSCSPISGHRSVSWYQQTPGQGLQFLFEYFSETQRNKGNFPGRFSGRQFSNSRSEMNVSTLELGDSALYLCASKVTGGAAETQYFGPGTRLLVL.

V is TRBV7-8 and J is TRBJ1-2, with 8 bases aligning to TRBD1. The CDR3 has 16 residues. V trimming: 0 bases; J trimming: 4 bases; junction bases outside the gene matches: 7. CDR1 and CDR2 (germline): SGHVS, FQNEAQ. The CDR3 DNA follows: TGTGCCAGCAGCTTAGCGGTCCGGACAGGGCTCTATGGCTACACCTTC. Translated: CASSLAVRTGLYGYTF.

The rearrangement uses TRBV6-6 and TRBJ1-5, with D perhaps TRBD1 (6 bases). The V end lost 6 bases, the J end lost 4 bases, and 13 bases lay between the germline ends. Germline V gene data show CDR1 as MNHNY and CDR2 as SVGAGI (reference sequence). The CDR3 consists of 14 residues. CDR3 amino acids: CASRTQGLNQPQHF. The DNA of the CDR3 is TGTGCCAGCAGGACGCAGGGGTTGAATCAGCCCCAGCATTTT.

The CDR3 bases are TGTGCCAGCAGCAGCTTGGCAGGGGGGCCCTACGAGCAGTACTTC. As protein: CASSSLAGGPYEQYF. The gene calls are TRBV7-8 and TRBJ2-7, with D tentatively TRBD1 (7 bases). The CDR3 spans 15 residues. CDR1 SGHVS and CDR2 FQNEAQ come from the germline V gene. Trimming cost V 5 bases and J 2 bases, with 16 bases left between them. The full variable domain, rest sourced from reference TRBV7-8 and TRBJ2-7, is GAGVSQSPRYKVAKRGQDVALRCDPISGHVSLFWYQQALGQGPEFLTYFQNEAQLDKSGLPSDRFFAERPEGSVSTLKIQRTQQEDSAVYLCASSSLAGGPYEQYFGPGTRLTVT.

The chain combines TRBV28 with TRBJ2-2; 9 bases fit TRBD1. There are 13 residues in the CDR3. V lost 6 bases and J lost 8; bases outside the gene matches: 4. Germline V gene sequence: CDR1 MDHEN, CDR2 SYDVKM. The CDR3 DNA reads TGTGCCAGCAGGAAACAGGGGGCAGGGGAGCTGTTTTTT. It yields the protein CASRKQGAGELFF.

This chain connects TRBV4-1 to TRBJ2-2; 10 bases fit TRBD2. V gave up 5 bases and J gave up 5 bases; unmatched junction bases: 5. Germline V gives CDR1 MGHRA, CDR2 YSYEKL. CDR3 length equals 15 residues. CDR3 protein: CASSSQREGTGELFF. CDR3 nucleotide sequence: TGCGCCAGCAGCTCCCAGCGGGAGGGTACCGGGGAGCTGTTTTTT.

This clone appeared once. The chain uses TRBV6-5 and TRBJ1-2; D not resolved. The CDR3 covers 14 residues. CDR1 and CDR2 (germline): MNHEY, SVGAGI. Trimming removed 6 bases at V and 0 bases at J, with 11 bases between. CDR3 loop: CASSASRSNYGYTF. The CDR3 DNA follows: TGTGCCAGCAGCGCCTCACGGTCTAACTATGGCTACACCTTC.